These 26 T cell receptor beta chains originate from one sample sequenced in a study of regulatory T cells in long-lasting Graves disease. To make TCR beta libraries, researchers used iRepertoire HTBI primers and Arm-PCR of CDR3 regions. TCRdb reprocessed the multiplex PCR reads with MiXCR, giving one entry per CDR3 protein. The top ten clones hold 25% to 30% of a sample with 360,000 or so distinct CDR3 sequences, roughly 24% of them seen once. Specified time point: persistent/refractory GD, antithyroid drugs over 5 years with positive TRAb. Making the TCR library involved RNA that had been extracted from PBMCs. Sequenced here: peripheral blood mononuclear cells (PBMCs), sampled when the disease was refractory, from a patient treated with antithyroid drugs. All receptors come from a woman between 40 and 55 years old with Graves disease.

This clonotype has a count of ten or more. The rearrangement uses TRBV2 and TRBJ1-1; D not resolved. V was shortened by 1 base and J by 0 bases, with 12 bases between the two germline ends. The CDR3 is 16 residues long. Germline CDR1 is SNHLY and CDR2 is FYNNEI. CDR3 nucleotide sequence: TGTGCCAGCAGTGAAGACGTGGGCCACATGAACACTGAAGCTTTCTTT. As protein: CASSEDVGHMNTEAFF.

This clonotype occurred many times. The CDR3 DNA is TGTGCCAGTAGTACCCGGGACGGCTACTATGGCTACACCTTC. This gives the protein CASSTRDGYYGYTF. The chain uses TRBV19 and TRBJ1-2; D is perhaps TRBD1 (5 bases). Germline V gene sequence: CDR1 LNHDA, CDR2 SQIVND (reference sequence). The CDR3 length is 14 residues. V was cut by 4 bases and J by 3 bases, with 12 bases left in between.

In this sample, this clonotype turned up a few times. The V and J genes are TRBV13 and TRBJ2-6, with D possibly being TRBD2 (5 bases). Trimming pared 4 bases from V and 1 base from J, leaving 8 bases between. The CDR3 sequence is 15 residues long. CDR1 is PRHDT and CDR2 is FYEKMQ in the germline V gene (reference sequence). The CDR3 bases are TGTGCCAGCAGCTCGGGGAAATCTGGGGCCAACGTCCTGACTTTC. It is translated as CASSSGKSGANVLTF.

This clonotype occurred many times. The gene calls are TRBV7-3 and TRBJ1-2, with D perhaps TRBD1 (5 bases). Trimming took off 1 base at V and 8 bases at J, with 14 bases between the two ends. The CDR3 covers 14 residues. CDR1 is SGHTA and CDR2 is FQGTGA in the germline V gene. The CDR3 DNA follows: TGTGCCAGCAGCTTAATGCCAGGGAAATCGGGCTACACCTTC. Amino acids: CASSLMPGKSGYTF. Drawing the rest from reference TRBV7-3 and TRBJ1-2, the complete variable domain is GAGVSQTPSNKVTEKGKYVELRCDPISGHTALYWYRQSLGQGPEFLIYFQGTGAADDSGLPNDRFFAVRPEGSVSTLKIQRTERGDSAVYLCASSLMPGKSGYTFGSGTRLTVV.

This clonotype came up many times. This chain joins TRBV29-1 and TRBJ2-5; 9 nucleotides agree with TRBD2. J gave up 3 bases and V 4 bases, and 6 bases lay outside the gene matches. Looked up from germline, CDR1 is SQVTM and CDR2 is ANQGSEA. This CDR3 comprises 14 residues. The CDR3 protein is CSVASRTSEETQYF. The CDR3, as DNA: TGCAGCGTTGCCTCGCGGACTAGCGAAGAGACCCAGTACTTC. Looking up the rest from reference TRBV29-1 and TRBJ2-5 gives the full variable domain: SAVISQKPSRDICQRGTSLTIQCQVDSQVTMMFWYRQQPGQSLTLIATANQGSEATYESGFVIDKFPISRPNLTFSTLTVSNMSPEDSSIYLCSVASRTSEETQYFGPGTRLLVL.

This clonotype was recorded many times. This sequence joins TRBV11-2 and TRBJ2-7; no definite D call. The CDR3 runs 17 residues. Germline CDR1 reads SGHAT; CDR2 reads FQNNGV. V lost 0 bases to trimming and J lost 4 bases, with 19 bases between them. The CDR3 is CASSLEGLPPIRYEQYF. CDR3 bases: TGTGCCAGCAGCTTAGAGGGTCTACCTCCGATAAGATACGAGCAGTACTTC.

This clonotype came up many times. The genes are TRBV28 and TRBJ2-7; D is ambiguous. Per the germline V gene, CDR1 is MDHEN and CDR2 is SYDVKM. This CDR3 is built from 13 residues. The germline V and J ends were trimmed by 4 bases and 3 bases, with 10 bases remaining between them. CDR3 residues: CASSSDFYYEQYF. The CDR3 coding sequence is TGTGCCAGCAGTTCTGACTTTTACTACGAGCAGTACTTC.

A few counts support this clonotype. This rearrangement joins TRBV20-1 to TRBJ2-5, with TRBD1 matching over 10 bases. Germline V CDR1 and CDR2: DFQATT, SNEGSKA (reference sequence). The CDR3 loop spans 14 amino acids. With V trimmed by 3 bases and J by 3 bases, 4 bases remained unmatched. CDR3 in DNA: TGCAGTGCTAGCCGGGACAGGGGTAAAGAGACCCAGTACTTC. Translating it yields CSASRDRGKETQYF.

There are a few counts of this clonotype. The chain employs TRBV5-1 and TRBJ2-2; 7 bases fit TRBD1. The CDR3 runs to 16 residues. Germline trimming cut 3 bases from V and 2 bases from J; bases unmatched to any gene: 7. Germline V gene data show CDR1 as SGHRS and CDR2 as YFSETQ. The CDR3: CASSWGRTGNTGELFF. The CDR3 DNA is TGCGCCAGCAGCTGGGGTCGGACAGGAAACACCGGGGAGCTGTTTTTT.

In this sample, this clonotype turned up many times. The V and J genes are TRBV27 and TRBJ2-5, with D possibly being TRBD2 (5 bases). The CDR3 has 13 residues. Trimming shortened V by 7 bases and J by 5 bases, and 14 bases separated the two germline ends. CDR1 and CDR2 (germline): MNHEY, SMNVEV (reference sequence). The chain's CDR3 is CASKTGSGETQYF. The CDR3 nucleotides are TGTGCCAGCAAAACGGGGTCTGGGGAGACCCAGTACTTC.

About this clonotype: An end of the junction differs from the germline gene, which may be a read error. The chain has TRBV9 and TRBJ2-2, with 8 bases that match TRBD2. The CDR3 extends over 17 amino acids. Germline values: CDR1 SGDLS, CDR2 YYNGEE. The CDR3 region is CASSVRGLDINTGEPFF. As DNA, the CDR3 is TGTGCCAGCAGCGTAAGGGGACTAGACATAAACACCGGGGAGCCGTTTTTT.

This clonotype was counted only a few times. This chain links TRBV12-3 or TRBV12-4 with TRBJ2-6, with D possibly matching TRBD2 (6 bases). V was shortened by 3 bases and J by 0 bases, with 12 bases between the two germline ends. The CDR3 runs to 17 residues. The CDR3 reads CASSLSSGPSGANVLTF. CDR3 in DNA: TGTGCCAGCAGTTTGTCGAGCGGGCCCTCTGGGGCCAACGTCCTGACTTTC.

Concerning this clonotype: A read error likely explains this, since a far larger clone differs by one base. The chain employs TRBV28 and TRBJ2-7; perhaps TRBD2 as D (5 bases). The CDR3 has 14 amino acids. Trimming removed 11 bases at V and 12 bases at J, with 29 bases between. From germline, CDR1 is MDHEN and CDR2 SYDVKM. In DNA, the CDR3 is TGTGCCGCTAGCTGGGCATCGCGCCAAGAGACCCGGTACTTC. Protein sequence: CAASWASRQETRYF.

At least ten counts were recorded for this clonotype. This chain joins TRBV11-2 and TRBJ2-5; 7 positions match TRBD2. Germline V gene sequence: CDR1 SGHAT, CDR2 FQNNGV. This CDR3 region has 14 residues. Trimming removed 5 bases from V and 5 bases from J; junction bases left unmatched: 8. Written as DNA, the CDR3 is TGTGCCAGCAGCCGTTGGACTAGGGCGGAGACCCAGTACTTC. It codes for CASSRWTRAETQYF.

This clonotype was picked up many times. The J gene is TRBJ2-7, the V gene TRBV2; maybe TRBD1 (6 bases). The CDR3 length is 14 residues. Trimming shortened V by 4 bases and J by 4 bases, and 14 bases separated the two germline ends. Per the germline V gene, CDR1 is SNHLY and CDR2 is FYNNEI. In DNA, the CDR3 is TGTGCCAGCAGTGGGGGGCGCGGGTCTTACGAGCAGTACTTC. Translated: CASSGGRGSYEQYF.

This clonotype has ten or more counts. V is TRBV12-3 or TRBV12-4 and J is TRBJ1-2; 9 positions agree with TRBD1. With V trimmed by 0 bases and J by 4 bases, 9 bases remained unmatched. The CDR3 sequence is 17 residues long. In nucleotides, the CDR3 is TGTGCCAGCAGTTTAGCGCTAGGGACAGGGCCTTCCTATGGCTACACCTTC. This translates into CASSLALGTGPSYGYTF.

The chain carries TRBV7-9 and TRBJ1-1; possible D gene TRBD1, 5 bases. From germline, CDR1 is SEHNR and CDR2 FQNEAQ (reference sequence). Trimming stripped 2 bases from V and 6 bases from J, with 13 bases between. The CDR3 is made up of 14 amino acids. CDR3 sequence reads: CASSLTPGNPEAFF. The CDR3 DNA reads TGTGCCAGCAGCTTAACCCCAGGGAATCCTGAAGCTTTCTTT. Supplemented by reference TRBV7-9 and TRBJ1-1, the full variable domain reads DTGVSQNPRHKITKRGQNVTFRCDPISEHNRLYWYRQTLGQGPEFLTYFQNEAQLEKSRLLSDRFSAERPKGSFSTLEIQRTEQGDSAMYLCASSLTPGNPEAFFGQGTRLTVV.

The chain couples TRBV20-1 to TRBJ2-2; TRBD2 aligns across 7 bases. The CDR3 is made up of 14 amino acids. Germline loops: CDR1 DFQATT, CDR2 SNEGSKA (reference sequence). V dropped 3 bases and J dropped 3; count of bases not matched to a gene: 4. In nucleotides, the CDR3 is TGCAGTGCTAGGGGGCGGGAGTACACCGGGGAGCTGTTTTTT. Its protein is CSARGREYTGELFF.

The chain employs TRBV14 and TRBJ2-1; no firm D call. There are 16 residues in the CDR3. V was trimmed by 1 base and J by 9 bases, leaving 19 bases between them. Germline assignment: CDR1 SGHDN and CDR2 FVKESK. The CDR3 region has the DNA TGTGCCAGCAGCCAAGGTCTCCTAAGAGGACGAATTGAGCAGTTCTTC. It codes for CASSQGLLRGRIEQFF.

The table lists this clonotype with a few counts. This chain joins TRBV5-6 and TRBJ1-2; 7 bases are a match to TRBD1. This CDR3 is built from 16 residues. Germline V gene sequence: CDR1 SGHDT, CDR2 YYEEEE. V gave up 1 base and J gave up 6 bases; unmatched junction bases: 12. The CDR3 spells CASSLFQGEPVNGYTF. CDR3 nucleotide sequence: TGTGCCAGCAGCTTGTTTCAGGGGGAGCCGGTTAATGGCTACACCTTC.

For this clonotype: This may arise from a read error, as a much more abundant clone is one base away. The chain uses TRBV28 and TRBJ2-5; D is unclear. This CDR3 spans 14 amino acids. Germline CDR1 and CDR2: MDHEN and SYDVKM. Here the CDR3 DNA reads TGTGCCAACAGTTTGGAACCGATCCAAGAGACCCAGTACTTC. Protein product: CANSLEPIQETQYF.

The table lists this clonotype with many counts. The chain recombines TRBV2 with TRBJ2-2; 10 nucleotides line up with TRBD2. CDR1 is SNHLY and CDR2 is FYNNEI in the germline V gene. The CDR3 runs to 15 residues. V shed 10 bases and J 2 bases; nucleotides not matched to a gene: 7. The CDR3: CATHLAGGNTGELFF. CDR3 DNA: TGTGCCACACATTTAGCGGGAGGCAACACCGGGGAGCTGTTTTTT.

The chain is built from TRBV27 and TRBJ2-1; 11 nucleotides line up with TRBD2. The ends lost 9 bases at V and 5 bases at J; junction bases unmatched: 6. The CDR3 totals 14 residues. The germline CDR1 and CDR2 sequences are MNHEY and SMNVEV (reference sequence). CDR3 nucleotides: TGTGCCAGTGCTCTAGCGGGAGGACACAATGAGCAGTTCTTC. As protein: CASALAGGHNEQFF.

CDR3 loop: CSAHRGPNSYEQYF. Written as DNA, the CDR3 is TGCAGTGCCCACAGGGGGCCAAACTCCTACGAGCAGTACTTC. The chain recombines TRBV20-1 with TRBJ2-7; 9 positions match TRBD1. The CDR3 loop spans 14 amino acids. Unmatched junction bases numbered 6, after V lost 6 bases and J lost 0 bases. Germline lookup yields CDR1 DFQATT and CDR2 SNEGSKA (reference sequence).

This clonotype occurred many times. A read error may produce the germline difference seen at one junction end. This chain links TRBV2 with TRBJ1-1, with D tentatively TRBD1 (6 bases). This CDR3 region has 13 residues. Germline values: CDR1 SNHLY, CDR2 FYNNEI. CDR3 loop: CASIEGGRPEAFF. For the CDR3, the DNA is TGTGCCAGCATTGAAGGGGGGCGGCCCGAAGCTTTCTTT.

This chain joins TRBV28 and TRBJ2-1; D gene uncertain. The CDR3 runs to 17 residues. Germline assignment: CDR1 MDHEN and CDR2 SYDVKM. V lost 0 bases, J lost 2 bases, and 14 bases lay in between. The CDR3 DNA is TGTGCCAGCAGTTTATGGTCAGGCCCCGGGCCCTACAATGAGCAGTTCTTC. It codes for CASSLWSGPGPYNEQFF.